The source of this T cell receptor (beta chain) is a study of blood T cell repertoires in COVID-19. The junction had 3 bases not matched to a gene; V was cut back by 2 bases and J by 5 bases. The V gene's germline CDR1 is SGHTA and CDR2 FQGNSA. The CDR3 totals 14 residues. Assay: immunoSEQ multiplex PCR; the TCRdb copy retains only in-frame clones and omits some. The sample records some 69,000 clones, over 70% being singletons. This sequence originates from a man aged 55 to 69 with acute or convalescent COVID-19. The chain carries TRBV7-2 and TRBJ2-3; 8 bases match TRBD2. The source material was peripheral blood. This CDR3 reads CASSLTGGGDTQYF. The DNA for the CDR3 is TGTGCCAGCAGCTTAACCGGGGGGGGAGATACGCAGTATTTT. The full variable domain, completed using reference TRBV7-2 and TRBJ2-3, is GAGVSQSPSNKVTEKGKDVELRCDPISGHTALYWYRQSLGQGLEFLIYFQGNSAPDKSGLPSDRFSAERTGGSVSTLTIQRTQQEDSAVYLCASSLTGGGDTQYFGPGTRLTVL.